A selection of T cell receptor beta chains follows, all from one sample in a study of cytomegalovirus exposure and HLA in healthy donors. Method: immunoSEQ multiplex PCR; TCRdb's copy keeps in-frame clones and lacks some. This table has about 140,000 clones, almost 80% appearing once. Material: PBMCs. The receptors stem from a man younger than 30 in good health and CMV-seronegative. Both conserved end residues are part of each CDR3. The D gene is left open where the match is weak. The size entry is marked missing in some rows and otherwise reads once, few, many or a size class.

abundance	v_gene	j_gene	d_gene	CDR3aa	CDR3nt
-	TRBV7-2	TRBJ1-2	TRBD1	CASSSQTGAYGYTF	TGTGCCAGCAGCTCCCAGACAGGGGCCTATGGCTACACCTTC
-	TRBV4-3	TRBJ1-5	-	CASSQVQGDQPQHF	TGCGCCAGCAGCCAAGTACAGGGCGATCAGCCCCAGCATTTT
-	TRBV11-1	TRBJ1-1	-	CASSLRDSTEAFF	TGTGCCAGCAGCTTAAGGGACTCCACTGAAGCTTTCTTT
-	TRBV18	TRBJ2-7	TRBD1	CASSPQVRDSSYEQYF	TGTGCCAGCTCACCGCAAGTCCGGGACAGCTCCTACGAGCAGTACTTC
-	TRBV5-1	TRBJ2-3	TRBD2	CASSLAGERGGLGVTQYF	TGCGCCAGCAGCTTGGCAGGTGAACGGGGGGGCCTCGGGGTAACGCAGTATTTT
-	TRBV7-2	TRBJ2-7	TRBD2	CASSAEGISGGYEQYF	TGTGCCAGCAGCGCAGAGGGTATTAGCGGGGGGTACGAGCAGTACTTC
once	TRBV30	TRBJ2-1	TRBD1	CAWSVGGVVNEQFF	TGTGCCTGGAGTGTAGGGGGCGTGGTCAATGAGCAGTTCTTC
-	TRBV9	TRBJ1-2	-	CASSVAGNYGYTF	TGTGCCAGCAGCGTAGCCGGGAACTATGGCTACACCTTC
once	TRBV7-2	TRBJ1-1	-	CASSSIPGQGTEAFF	TGTGCCAGCAGCAGTATACCGGGACAAGGGACTGAAGCTTTCTTT
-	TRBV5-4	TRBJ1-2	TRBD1	CASSLGTGVNYGYTF	TGTGCCAGCAGCCTAGGGACAGGCGTAAACTATGGCTACACCTTC
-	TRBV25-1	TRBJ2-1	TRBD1	CASIQGDGYNEQFF	TGTGCCAGCATACAGGGGGATGGCTACAATGAGCAGTTCTTC
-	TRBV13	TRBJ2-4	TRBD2	CASSLASGGAEAGIQYF	TGTGCCAGCAGCTTAGCAAGCGGGGGGGCCGAGGCAGGCATTCAGTACTTC
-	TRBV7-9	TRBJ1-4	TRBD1	CASSYVPGQGRGVSEKLFF	TGTGCCAGCAGTTATGTCCCGGGACAGGGGAGGGGGGTTAGTGAAAAACTGTTTTTT
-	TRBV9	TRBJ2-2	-	CASSVEGEGYGELFF	TGTGCCAGCAGCGTAGAGGGGGAGGGGTACGGGGAGCTGTTTTTT
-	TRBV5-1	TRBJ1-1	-	CASSLGRSNGGTEAFF	TGCGCCAGCAGCTTGGGGCGCTCAAACGGAGGCACTGAAGCTTTCTTT
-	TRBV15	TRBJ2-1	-	CATRYTGEYYNEQFF	TGTGCCACCAGGTACACAGGAGAGTATTACAATGAGCAGTTCTTC
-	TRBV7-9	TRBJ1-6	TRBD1	CASSKGAGGESPLHF	TGTGCCAGCAGTAAGGGGGCAGGGGGTGAATCACCCCTCCACTTT
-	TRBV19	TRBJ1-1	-	CASSDSSLTEAFF	TGTGCCAGTAGTGACTCCAGCCTCACTGAAGCTTTCTTT
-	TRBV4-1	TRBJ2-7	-	CASSQDPRGSSEQYF	TGCGCCAGCAGCCAAGATCCTCGGGGTTCCAGCGAGCAGTACTTC
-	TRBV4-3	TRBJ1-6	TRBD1	CASSHRPGTGDSPLHF	TGCGCCAGCAGCCATAGGCCCGGGACAGGGGATTCACCCCTCCACTTT
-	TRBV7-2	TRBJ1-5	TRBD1	CASSLWDRVHQPQHF	TGTGCCAGCAGCCTATGGGACAGGGTACACCAGCCCCAGCATTTT
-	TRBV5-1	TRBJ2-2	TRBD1	CASRDGQGNTGELFF	TGCGCCAGCAGGGATGGACAGGGAAACACCGGGGAGCTGTTTTTT
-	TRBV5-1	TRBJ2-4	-	CASSPIQRAKNIQYF	TGCGCCAGCAGCCCGATTCAACGGGCCAAAAACATTCAGTACTTC
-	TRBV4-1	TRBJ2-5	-	CASSQHPRGQETQYF	TGCGCCAGCAGCCAACACCCCAGGGGCCAAGAGACCCAGTACTTC
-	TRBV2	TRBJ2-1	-	CASSTLSGFGEQFF	TGTGCCAGCAGTACCCTATCGGGGTTTGGTGAGCAGTTCTTC
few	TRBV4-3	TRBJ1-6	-	CASSQDSQISYNSPLHF	TGCGCCAGCAGCCAAGATTCCCAAATCTCCTATAATTCACCCCTCCACTTT
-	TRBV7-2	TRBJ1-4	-	CASSLDRATNEKLFF	TGTGCCAGCAGCTTAGACAGGGCAACTAATGAAAAACTGTTTTTT
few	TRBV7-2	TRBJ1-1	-	CASRRKGVGFRDTEAFF	TGTGCCAGCAGGCGGAAGGGGGTCGGGTTCAGAGACACTGAAGCTTTCTTT